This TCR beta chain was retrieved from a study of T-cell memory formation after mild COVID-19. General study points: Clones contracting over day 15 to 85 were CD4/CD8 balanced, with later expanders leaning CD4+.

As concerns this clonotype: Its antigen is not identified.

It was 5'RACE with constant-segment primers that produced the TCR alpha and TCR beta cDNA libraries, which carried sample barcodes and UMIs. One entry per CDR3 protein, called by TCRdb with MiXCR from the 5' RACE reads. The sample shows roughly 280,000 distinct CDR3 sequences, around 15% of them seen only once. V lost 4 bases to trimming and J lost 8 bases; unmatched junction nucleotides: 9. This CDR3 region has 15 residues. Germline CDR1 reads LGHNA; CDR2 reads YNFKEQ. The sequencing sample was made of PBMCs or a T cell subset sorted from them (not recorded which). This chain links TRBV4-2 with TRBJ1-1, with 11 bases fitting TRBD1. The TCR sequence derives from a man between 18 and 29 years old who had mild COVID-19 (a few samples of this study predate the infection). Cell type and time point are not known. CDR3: CASSLYLGTGGEAFF. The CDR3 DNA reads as TGTGCCAGCAGCCTATACTTGGGGACAGGGGGAGAAGCTTTCTTT.